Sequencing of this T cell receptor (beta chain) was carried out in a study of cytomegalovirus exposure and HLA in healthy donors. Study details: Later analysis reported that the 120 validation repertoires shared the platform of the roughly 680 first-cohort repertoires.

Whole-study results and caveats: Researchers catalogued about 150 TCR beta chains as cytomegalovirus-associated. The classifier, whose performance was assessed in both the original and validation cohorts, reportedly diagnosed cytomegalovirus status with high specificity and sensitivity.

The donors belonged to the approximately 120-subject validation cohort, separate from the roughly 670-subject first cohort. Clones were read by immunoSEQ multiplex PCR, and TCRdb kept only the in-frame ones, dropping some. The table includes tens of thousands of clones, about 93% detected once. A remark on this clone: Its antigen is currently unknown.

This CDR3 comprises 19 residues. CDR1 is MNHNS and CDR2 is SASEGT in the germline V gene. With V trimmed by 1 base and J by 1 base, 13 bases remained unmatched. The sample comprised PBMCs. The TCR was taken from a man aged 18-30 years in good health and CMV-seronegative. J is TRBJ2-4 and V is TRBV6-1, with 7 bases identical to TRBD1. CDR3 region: CASSEVGAGGGVAKNIQYF. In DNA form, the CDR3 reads TGTGCCAGCAGTGAAGTAGGGGCAGGGGGTGGAGTTGCCAAAAACATTCAGTACTTC.